The present entry profiles one T cell receptor (beta chain) with its context. Using immunoSEQ multiplex PCR, the repertoire was profiled, and TCRdb retains in-frame clones only, with some absent. This table holds nearly 300,000 clones, approximately 89% found once. These data originate in a study of blood T cell repertoires in COVID-19. Whole-study context: PBMCs, B-cell-depleted T cells, or T cells were the source of the cDNA or gDNA that made up the material.

Trimming removed 2 bases from V and 4 bases from J; junction bases left unmatched: 6. Per the germline V gene, CDR1 is MGHDK and CDR2 is SYGVNS. The CDR3 length is 15 residues. The study drew participants aged 18 to 89 years from about two dozen US areas. Exposed participants encountered a COVID-19 case during the 2 weeks preceding study entry. The gene calls are TRBV25-1 and TRBJ2-5, with 8 nucleotides matching TRBD1. The sequence came from a woman between 50 and 59 years old who had been exposed to COVID-19. What was sequenced was PBMCs or T cells enriched from blood (not recorded which). The CDR3 region is CASSEVGRGPETQYF. The CDR3 DNA follows: TGTGCCAGCAGTGAAGTCGGCAGGGGGCCAGAGACCCAGTACTTC.